This is a list of T cell receptor beta chains from one sample in a study of T cell responses to AZD1222 COVID-19 vaccine. The assay was immunoSEQ multiplex PCR, and TCRdb's table has in-frame clones only and misses some. The repertoire holds about 120,000 clones, with over 75% as singletons. The material sequenced was peripheral blood, taken on day 0 of AZD1222 vaccination. The receptor source for this set is an adult in good health. The CDR3 runs from the conserved cysteine through the conserved F or W. Fields, in order: J gene, clone size, V gene, D gene, CDR3 DNA, CDR3 protein. The D gene is left open where the match is weak. Only part of the rows carry a size: once, few, many, or a class if the clone is expanded.

TRBJ2-3,.,TRBV7-3,TRBD2,TGTGCCAGCAGCTACGGGGGGGCAGGGACAGATACGCAGTATTTT,CASSYGGAGTDTQYF
TRBJ2-2,.,TRBV19,.,TGTGCCAGTAGTCTCCAGAGTAACACCGGGGAGCTGTTTTTT,CASSLQSNTGELFF
TRBJ1-1,.,TRBV7-3,.,TGTGCCAGCAAGAGAGACGGCCCCATGAACACTGAAGCTTTCTTT,CASKRDGPMNTEAFF
TRBJ1-5,.,TRBV3-1/TRBV3-2,.,TGTGCCAGCAGCCAAGGGTTTGAGGGTGGTCAGCCCCAGCATTTT,CASSQGFEGGQPQHF
TRBJ1-3,.,TRBV19,.,TGTGCCAGTACCCCCCAGGGATTCACTGGAAACACCATATATTTT,CASTPQGFTGNTIYF
TRBJ1-6,.,TRBV19,.,TGTGCCAGTAGTACAGGGGACAATAATTCACCCCTCCACTTT,CASSTGDNNSPLHF
TRBJ2-1,.,TRBV5-4,.,TGTGCCAGCAGCTTGGGCGGGGTCGACAATGAGCAGTTCTTC,CASSLGGVDNEQFF
TRBJ1-4,.,TRBV18,TRBD1,TGTGCCAGCTCACACCGAGAAATGACAGGGGGCGACGGTAACCCCAGCAAACTGTTTTTT,CASSHREMTGGDGNPSKLFF
TRBJ1-2,.,TRBV18,TRBD1,TGTGCCAGCTCCTCGGGACAGGGGGAAGGCTACACCTTC,CASSSGQGEGYTF
TRBJ1-1,.,TRBV4-1,.,TGCGCCAGCAGCCAAGTTTTGGAACTCGAAGCTTTCTTT,CASSQVLELEAFF
TRBJ1-6,.,TRBV4-3,.,TGCGCCAGCAGCCAAGATCATCAGAGCTCCTATAATTCACCCCTCCACTTT,CASSQDHQSSYNSPLHF
TRBJ1-1,.,TRBV9,.,TGTGCCAGCAGCGTAGCGAGAGCGAACACTGAAGCTTTCTTT,CASSVARANTEAFF
TRBJ1-2,.,TRBV12-3/TRBV12-4,.,TGTGCCAGCCCTGGGGGGGGAGGCGGCTACACCTTC,CASPGGGGGYTF
TRBJ1-1,few,TRBV4-1,.,TGCGCCAGCAGCCAAGATAGGGGGAGCCCTGAAGCTTTCTTT,CASSQDRGSPEAFF
TRBJ2-4,.,TRBV7-2,.,TGTGCCAGCAGCCTACGGTGGGGGAAAAACATTCAGTACTTC,CASSLRWGKNIQYF
TRBJ2-1,.,TRBV18,TRBD2,TGTGCCAGCTCTCCAAACGCGGGGGGCTACAATGAGCAGTTCTTC,CASSPNAGGYNEQFF
TRBJ2-1,.,TRBV11-3,.,TGTGCCAGCAGCTTAGATCAAGGGGGGACGAGCTCCTACAATGAGCAGTTCTTC,CASSLDQGGTSSYNEQFF
TRBJ1-2,many,TRBV11-2,TRBD1,TGTGCCAGCAGGCATGGGGGAGGGACAGCTAACTATGGCTACACCTTC,CASRHGGGTANYGYTF
TRBJ1-4,.,TRBV7-9,TRBD1,TGTGCCAGCACCCCTTGGTTCACAGGGGCCCCAGCGATTAGGGAAAAACTGTTTTTT,CASTPWFTGAPAIREKLFF
TRBJ2-7,.,TRBV6-5,.,TGTGCCACCAGGGACAAAACAAGGAATCCATACGAGCAGTACTTC,CATRDKTRNPYEQYF
TRBJ1-2,.,TRBV11-2,.,TGTGCCAGCAGCTTAGCCGGGGACTTTAACTATGGCTACACCTTC,CASSLAGDFNYGYTF
TRBJ2-7,.,TRBV19,.,TGTGCCAGTAGCTTGCGAGGCAGCTACGAGCAGTACTTC,CASSLRGSYEQYF
TRBJ1-2,once,TRBV6-2/TRBV6-3,TRBD1,TGTGCCAGCAGTTACTCGGGACAGAGGGTTGGCTACACCTTC,CASSYSGQRVGYTF
TRBJ1-5,.,TRBV4-1,.,TGCGCCAGCAGCCATGTACTAAATCAGCCCCAGCATTTT,CASSHVLNQPQHF
TRBJ1-2,.,TRBV6-6,TRBD1,TGTGCCAGCAGTACGAGGACAGGTCATGGCTACACCTTC,CASSTRTGHGYTF
TRBJ1-3,.,TRBV9,.,TGTGCCAGCAGCCAACGATACTCTGGAAACACCATATATTTT,CASSQRYSGNTIYF
TRBJ1-2,few,TRBV6-5,TRBD1,TGTGCCAGCAGTTCTCGGGACAGGGAGTCCGATGGCTACACCTTC,CASSSRDRESDGYTF
TRBJ1-3,.,TRBV7-2,TRBD1,TGTGCCAGCAAAATCACAGGGGGCGACTCTGGAAACACCATATATTTT,CASKITGGDSGNTIYF
TRBJ2-7,.,TRBV19,.,TGTGCCAGTAATGCTTTATCGGGCGAGCAGTACTTC,CASNALSGEQYF
TRBJ1-1,.,TRBV6-5,TRBD1,TGTGCCAGCTCGGGGGACAGGGTCACTGAAGCTTTCTTT,CASSGDRVTEAFF
TRBJ2-7,.,TRBV29-1,.,TGCAGCGTTGTCAAGGGAACCTACGAGCAGTACTTC,CSVVKGTYEQYF
TRBJ2-1,.,TRBV10-2,.,TGCGCCAGCAGGCGGGACACCTTATACAATGAGCAGTTCTTC,CASRRDTLYNEQFF
TRBJ2-1,.,TRBV6-5,.,TGTGCCAGCAGGCGACAGGGAGGGAAACTCAATGAGCAGTTCTTC,CASRRQGGKLNEQFF
TRBJ1-3,.,TRBV5-8,TRBD1,TGTGCCAGCAGTTTGGACGGGACAGGCCCCGGATCCATATATTTT,CASSLDGTGPGSIYF
TRBJ2-7,.,TRBV4-2,TRBD2,TGTGCCAGCAGGACTTCGACTAGCGGGGGGTCCGGGCAGTACTTC,CASRTSTSGGSGQYF
TRBJ1-2,.,TRBV20-1,.,TGCAGTGCTAGTGGGGGGACTGGGGCCTATGGCTACACCTTC,CSASGGTGAYGYTF
TRBJ2-7,.,TRBV9,.,TGTGCCAGCAGCGTAGGGAATAGCGAGCAGTACTTC,CASSVGNSEQYF
TRBJ2-7,.,TRBV19,TRBD1,TGTGCCAGTAGTCCTCGACAGGGGGCGGGCTACGAGCAGTACTTC,CASSPRQGAGYEQYF
TRBJ1-1,.,TRBV5-6,.,TGTGCCAGCAGCTTCGCATGGGGTGAAGCTTTCTTT,CASSFAWGEAFF
TRBJ1-2,.,TRBV18,.,TGTGCCAGCTCACCTTCGCAGGAAGTCCATGGCTACACCTTC,CASSPSQEVHGYTF
TRBJ2-1,.,TRBV5-4,TRBD2,TGTGCCAGCAGCTCCGGGACTAGCGGGACAAGCTCCTACAATGAGCAGTTCTTC,CASSSGTSGTSSYNEQFF
TRBJ1-2,.,TRBV7-3,TRBD1,TGTGCCAGCAGCTCCCGGGACAGGGGGCGCGGGTGGGTCTACACCTTC,CASSSRDRGRGWVYTF
TRBJ1-2,.,TRBV7-9,.,TGTGCCAGCAGCTTAGGAGGGCTTGGTGGCTACACCTTC,CASSLGGLGGYTF
TRBJ1-5,once,TRBV19,.,TGTGCCAGTAGTATAGAGGAGGGGCGAAGCAATCAGCCCCAGCATTTT,CASSIEEGRSNQPQHF
TRBJ1-3,.,TRBV12-3/TRBV12-4,.,TGTGCCAGCAGTTTAATTGGGGGACACATATATTTT,CASSLIGGHIYF
TRBJ2-1,.,TRBV5-4,.,TGTGCCAGCAGCTTTGCCCTGGGGAGGATAGATCCGGGCAATGAGCAGTTCTTC,CASSFALGRIDPGNEQFF
TRBJ2-2,.,TRBV3-1/TRBV3-2,.,TGTGCCAGCAGCCTACGTTCGAGCGGGGAGCTGTTTTTT,CASSLRSSGELFF
TRBJ2-2,.,TRBV20-1,TRBD2,TGCAGTGTAGGGAGGGCCGGGGAGCTGTTTTTT,CSVGRAGELFF
TRBJ1-6,.,TRBV7-9,.,TGTGCCAGCAGCTTAGGGCTCGGGGGTTCGGCTAATTCACCCCTCCACTTT,CASSLGLGGSANSPLHF
TRBJ1-4,.,TRBV19,.,TGTGCCAGTAGTCCCACGGGAACTAATGAAAAACTGTTTTTT,CASSPTGTNEKLFF
TRBJ1-2,.,TRBV5-1,.,TGCGCCAGCAGCTTGGGTGGCAGGGACTATGGCTACACCTTC,CASSLGGRDYGYTF
TRBJ1-3,.,TRBV19,.,TGTGCCAGTGGTACAGGAGGAAACACCATATATTTT,CASGTGGNTIYF
TRBJ1-6,.,TRBV5-1,.,TGCGCCAGCAGCTTGGGAGAGTCACCCCTCCACTTT,CASSLGESPLHF
TRBJ1-2,.,TRBV9,TRBD1,TGTGCCAGCAGCGCGGGACAGCACTATGGCTACACCTTC,CASSAGQHYGYTF
TRBJ2-2,many,TRBV4-1,.,TGCGCCAGCAGAAAAGGGGTGGCGGTGGCCGGGGAGCTGTTTTTT,CASRKGVAVAGELFF